This T cell receptor (beta chain) appears in the sequencing data of a study of blood T cells in healthy people across ages. Then a second PCR, running roughly 7 to 11 cycles, was carried out with a sample-barcoded 5' primer and a J-beta primer mix. From the 5' RACE reads, TCRdb called clonotypes with MiXCR, one entry per CDR3 protein. The sample has around 1.1 million distinct CDR3 sequences; 35% to 45% are singletons. CDR3 size: 11 residues. CDR1 and CDR2 from the germline V gene are SQVTM and ANQGSEA. The V gene lost 2 bases and the J gene lost 4 bases, with 5 bases spanning the gap. Worth noting for this clonotype: The target antigen is unknown.

Whole-study results and caveats: In older individuals, TCR beta diversity per million T cells was lower, falling roughly linearly with age.

The sample was blood. J is TRBJ1-2 and V is TRBV29-1; D unresolved. The origin of this receptor is a man between 18 and 35 years old in good health. CDR3 in DNA: TGCAGCGTTGAAATTAGCTATGGCTACACCTTC. It is translated as CSVEISYGYTF.